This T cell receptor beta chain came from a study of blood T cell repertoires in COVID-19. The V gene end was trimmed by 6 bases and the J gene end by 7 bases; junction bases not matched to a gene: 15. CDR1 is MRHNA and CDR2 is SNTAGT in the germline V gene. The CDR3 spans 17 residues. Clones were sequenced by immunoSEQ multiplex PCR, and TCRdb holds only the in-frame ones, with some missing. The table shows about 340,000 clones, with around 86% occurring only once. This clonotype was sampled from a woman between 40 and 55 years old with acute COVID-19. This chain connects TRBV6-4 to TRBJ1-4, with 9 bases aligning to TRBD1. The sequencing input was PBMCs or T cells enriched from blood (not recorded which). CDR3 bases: TGTGCCAGCAGATACCGGGACAGGGAGGGTAGTAGTGAAAAACTGTTTTTT. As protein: CASRYRDREGSSEKLFF.